What follows are 19 T cell receptor beta chains derived from one specimen sequenced in a study of blood T cell repertoires in COVID-19. Profiling relied on immunoSEQ multiplex PCR, and the TCRdb table lists in-frame clones only, not all of them. The sample has approximately 130,000 clones, more than 80% seen once. Sequences were obtained from peripheral blood. These receptors were obtained from a human donor in a cohort sampled during active COVID-19.

The chain couples TRBV27 to TRBJ2-1, with D unresolved. The germline gives CDR1 MNHEY, CDR2 SMNVEV (reference sequence). Trimming pared 0 bases from V and 3 bases from J, leaving 9 bases between. The CDR3 extends over 15 amino acids. The chain's CDR3 is CASSLSGSFYNEQFF. Written as DNA, the CDR3 is TGTGCCAGCAGTTTATCAGGTAGCTTCTACAATGAGCAGTTCTTC.

The chain uses TRBV5-1 and TRBJ1-2; D is unresolved. The germline V and J ends were trimmed by 4 bases and 1 base, with 11 bases remaining between them. This CDR3 has 14 amino acids. The germline V gene encodes CDR1 SGHRS and CDR2 YFSETQ. CDR3 DNA sequence: TGCGCCAGCAGCACGGAGGGAGTTAACTATGGCTACACCTTC. This encodes CASSTEGVNYGYTF.

The chain links TRBV7-2 to TRBJ2-3, with D unresolved. Deletions cut 0 bases from V and 3 bases from J, with 13 bases between. Germline values: CDR1 SGHTA, CDR2 FQGNSA. The CDR3 has 16 amino acids. The CDR3 is CASSLAGAKITDTQYF. The CDR3 nucleotides read TGTGCCAGCAGCTTAGCAGGAGCCAAGATAACAGATACGCAGTATTTT.

J is TRBJ2-1 and V is TRBV27; 11 nucleotides agree with TRBD2. Trimming took 3 bases from V and 7 from J; bases not matched to a gene: 5. Germline lookup yields CDR1 MNHEY and CDR2 SMNVEV (reference sequence). The CDR3 is 15 amino acids. The chain's CDR3 is CASSLSSSGRNEQFF. The CDR3 DNA reads TGTGCCAGCAGTTTGTCGTCTAGCGGGAGGAATGAGCAGTTCTTC.

The rearrangement joins TRBV4-3 to TRBJ2-5; 13 bases align to TRBD2. There are 14 residues in the CDR3. CDR1 is LGHNA and CDR2 is YSLEER in the germline V gene. V was clipped by 1 base and J by 9 bases; unmatched bases: 2. The CDR3: CASSQVGLAGAQYF. The CDR3, as DNA: TGCGCCAGCAGCCAAGTTGGACTAGCGGGAGCCCAGTACTTC.

This chain connects TRBV9 to TRBJ1-2; 7 bases fit TRBD1. The CDR3 is 15 amino acids. Trimming at V came to 4 bases and at J to 8 bases, leaving 14 bases not matched to a gene. The germline V gene has CDR1 SGDLS and CDR2 YYNGEE. The CDR3: CASSSGLDREVGYTF. The CDR3 region has the DNA TGTGCCAGCAGCTCGGGCTTAGACAGGGAGGTAGGCTACACCTTC.

This chain connects TRBV24-1 to TRBJ2-2; D is perhaps TRBD2 (5 bases). This CDR3 is 13 amino acids long. Trimming stripped 9 bases from V and 3 bases from J, with 10 bases between. Germline CDR1 is KGHDR and CDR2 is SFDVKD. The CDR3 bases are TGTGCCACCTCCCCCGGGGACACCGGGGAGCTGTTTTTT. Translation gives CATSPGDTGELFF.

The chain joins TRBV2 to TRBJ2-5, with 9 bases lining up with TRBD2. The ends lost 4 bases at V and 5 bases at J; junction bases unmatched: 8. The CDR3 has 15 amino acids. Germline CDR1 SNHLY, CDR2 FYNNEI. The CDR3 nucleotides read TGTGCCAGCAGTGCGCTTGCGGGGGGGCTGGAGACCCAGTACTTC. Translated: CASSALAGGLETQYF.

The chain links TRBV29-1 to TRBJ1-1; no firm D call. Germline lookup yields CDR1 SQVTM and CDR2 ANQGSEA. This CDR3 has 12 residues. The germline V and J ends were trimmed by 3 bases and 1 base, with 6 bases remaining between them. CDR3 sequence reads: CSVENRNTEAFF. The CDR3 region has the DNA TGCAGCGTTGAGAACAGGAACACTGAAGCTTTCTTT.

This clone was seen a handful of times. This CDR3 reads CASSSPPRTSLLYNEQFF. The CDR3 DNA is TGCGCCAGCAGTTCCCCCCCGAGGACTAGCCTCCTTTACAATGAGCAGTTCTTC. This chain uses TRBV5-1 with TRBJ2-1; 8 bases line up with TRBD2. CDR1 SGHRS and CDR2 YFSETQ come from the germline V gene. This CDR3 is built from 18 residues. With 5 bases clipped from V and 4 bases from J, the junction kept 17 bases outside the gene matches.

The chain combines TRBV5-6 with TRBJ2-7, with 10 bases that match TRBD2. The CDR3 contains 16 residues. V dropped 0 bases and J dropped 7; count of bases not matched to a gene: 10. The germline V gene has CDR1 SGHDT and CDR2 YYEEEE. CDR3 bases: TGTGCCAGCAGCTTGGAGGCTAGCGGGGGCGAGGGGGAGCAGTACGTC. It specifies CASSLEASGGEGEQYV.

The J gene is TRBJ2-7, the V gene TRBV18, with D possibly TRBD2 on 6 matching bases. Germline CDR1 KGHSH, CDR2 LQKENI. Trimming pared 4 bases from V and 6 bases from J, leaving 16 bases between. The CDR3 spans 14 residues. DNA of the CDR3: TGTGCCAGCTCACTTGACTCAGGAGGGCTCGAGCAGTACGTC. It yields the protein CASSLDSGGLEQYV.

The chain employs TRBV7-2 and TRBJ2-1; 7 bases map to TRBD1. Germline assignment: CDR1 SGHTA and CDR2 FQGNSA. This CDR3 is built from 13 residues. V shed 3 bases, J shed 7 bases, and the junction held 3 bases outside the gene matches. The CDR3 protein is CASSLGQKNEQFF. The CDR3 DNA is TGTGCCAGCAGCTTGGGACAGAAAAATGAGCAGTTCTTC.

V gene TRBV6-6 combines with J gene TRBJ2-5, with no clear D. Germline CDR1 MNHNY, CDR2 SVGAGI (reference sequence). The CDR3 is 12 amino acids. V was shortened by 4 bases and J by 5 bases, with 8 bases between the two germline ends. The DNA of the CDR3 is TGTGCCAGCAGTTCCCCCCCGGAGACCCAGTACTTC. The encoded protein is CASSSPPETQYF.

The chain carries TRBV7-2 and TRBJ1-1, with TRBD1 matching over 8 bases. The CDR3 has 14 residues. J lost 7 bases, V lost 3 bases, and 7 bases had no gene match. The V gene's germline CDR1 is SGHTA and CDR2 FQGNSA. The CDR3 spells CASSFQGAIGEAFF. CDR3 coding DNA: TGTGCCAGCAGCTTTCAGGGGGCGATTGGTGAAGCTTTCTTT.

V usage is TRBV28 and J usage is TRBJ1-5; no definite D call. CDR1 is MDHEN and CDR2 is SYDVKM in the germline V gene. The CDR3 covers 14 residues. V dropped 6 bases and J dropped 2 bases, with 11 bases sitting between them. The CDR3 bases are TGTGCCAGCAGCCGCGCCTTGGGCAATCAGCCCCAGCATTTT. This sequence encodes CASSRALGNQPQHF.

The V call is TRBV3-1 (or the pseudogene TRBV3-2), the J call TRBJ2-1; possibly TRBD2 for D (5 bases). Trimming stripped 1 base from V and 8 bases from J, with 21 bases between. Germline V gene lookup returns CDR1 LGHDT and CDR2 YNNKEL (reference sequence). The CDR3 has 17 residues. In DNA, the CDR3 is TGTGCCAGCAGCCAAGGTCGGGCTAGCTTAACTCTCCATGAGCAGTTCTTC. This translates into CASSQGRASLTLHEQFF.

The gene calls are TRBV28 and TRBJ2-1; TRBD2 aligns across 14 bases. Per the germline V gene, CDR1 is MDHEN and CDR2 is SYDVKM. This CDR3 is 15 amino acids long. Trimming at V came to 6 bases and at J to 8 bases, leaving 6 bases not matched to a gene. The CDR3 loop reads CASSQTSGRAYEQFF. CDR3 DNA sequence: TGTGCCAGCAGCCAGACTAGCGGGAGGGCCTATGAGCAGTTCTTC.

This chain uses TRBV19 with TRBJ1-1; 8 positions match TRBD1. CDR1 LNHDA and CDR2 SQIVND come from the germline V gene (reference sequence). This CDR3 region has 13 residues. V lost 5 bases and J lost 4; bases outside the gene matches: 3. The CDR3 region has the DNA TGTGCCAGTAGTGGACAGGGAGTCACTGAAGCTTTCTTT. Its protein product is CASSGQGVTEAFF.